The 32 T cell receptor beta chains presented below share a single source sample, sequenced in a study of shared clonotypes between healthy human individuals. Naive-designated CD8 cells lacked CD45RO, were positively enriched for CCR7, and omitted terminally differentiated effector memory CD45RA+ cells. TCRdb's copy holds only in-frame clones and misses some; the assay was immunoSEQ multiplex PCR. The sample gives just over 2,000,000 clones, less than 95% of which show up once; roughly 1% is in the top ten. Sequencing was done on a sample of naive CD8+ T cells sorted from blood. These receptors were taken from a man aged 18 to 35 in good health.

CDR3 region: CASSPERNWDEQFF. CDR3 coding DNA: TGCGCCAGCAGCCCCGAGCGGAATTGGGATGAGCAGTTCTTC. V is TRBV4-3 and J is TRBJ2-1, with TRBD2 as a possible D gene (5 bases). The CDR3 totals 14 residues. Trimming took off 4 bases at V and 8 bases at J, with 15 bases between the two ends. Germline CDR1 and CDR2: LGHNA and YSLEER.

The V and J genes are TRBV28 and TRBJ2-2; D call uncertain. The V and J ends lost 3 bases and 2 bases respectively, with 10 bases between them. CDR3 length: 15 residues. Germline lookup yields CDR1 MDHEN and CDR2 SYDVKM. The CDR3 spells CASSFTAPNTGELFF. For the CDR3, the DNA is TGTGCCAGCAGTTTTACAGCGCCCAACACCGGGGAGCTGTTTTTT. Using reference TRBV28 and TRBJ2-2 for the parts outside the CDR3, the full variable domain is DVKVTQSSRYLVKRTGEKVFLECVQDMDHENMFWYRQDPGLGLRLIYFSYDVKMKEKGDIPEGYSVSREKKERFSLILESASTNQTSMYLCASSFTAPNTGELFFGEGSRLTVL.

A single count supports this clone. V and J are TRBV10-3 and TRBJ2-2; 8 bases fit TRBD1. The germline CDR1 and CDR2 sequences are ENHRY and SYGVKD. This CDR3 has 14 amino acids. The ends lost 6 bases at V and 6 bases at J; junction bases unmatched: 6. CDR3 coding DNA: TGTGCCATCAGCTCAGGACAGGGCGCCGGGGAGCTGTTTTTT. Translated: CAISSGQGAGELFF.

The V call is TRBV29-1, the J call TRBJ1-1; maybe TRBD1 (5 bases). Germline CDR1 and CDR2: SQVTM and ANQGSEA. The V end was cut by 4 bases, the J end by 3 bases, with 6 bases between. The CDR3 contains 11 residues. CDR3 DNA sequence: TGCAGCGTTGCCAGGGACACTGAAGCTTTCTTT. Its protein product is CSVARDTEAFF.

The chain has TRBV19 and TRBJ2-1; a weak D match, TRBD1 (5 bases). Between the trimmed V and J ends, which lost 1 base and 4 bases, there was a span of 8 bases. The CDR3 extends over 14 amino acids. Per the germline V gene, CDR1 is LNHDA and CDR2 is SQIVND (reference sequence). The CDR3: CASSIVSGYNEQFF. Here the CDR3 DNA reads TGTGCCAGTAGTATAGTATCAGGGTACAATGAGCAGTTCTTC.

The chain recombines TRBV4-3 with TRBJ1-5; D not resolved. The germline V gene encodes CDR1 LGHNA and CDR2 YSLEER. CDR3 length equals 14 residues. Trimming removed 4 bases from V and 2 bases from J, with 9 bases in between. CDR3 DNA: TGCGCCAGCAGCCCCACGGGCGGCAATCAGCCCCAGCATTTT. Protein product: CASSPTGGNQPQHF.

In DNA form, the CDR3 reads TGTGCCAGCAGTTTCGGACAGGGGATCTCTGGGGCCAACGTCCTGACTTTC. Its translation: CASSFGQGISGANVLTF. The genes are TRBV27 and TRBJ2-6, with 9 positions matching TRBD1. V shed 3 bases, J shed 0 bases, and the junction held 3 bases outside the gene matches. Germline CDR1 MNHEY, CDR2 SMNVEV (reference sequence). This CDR3 is 17 amino acids long.

This clone was counted once. The sample holds other DNA sequences that translate to the same CDR3. This chain uses TRBV13 with TRBJ2-7, with unresolved D. The CDR3 is made up of 13 amino acids. Deletions cut 5 bases from V and 3 bases from J, with 11 bases between. CDR1 PRHDT and CDR2 FYEKMQ come from the germline V gene (reference sequence). The CDR3 loop is CASSRGRDYEQYF. The DNA for the CDR3 is TGTGCCAGCAGCCGCGGTAGGGACTACGAGCAGTACTTC.

V and J are TRBV27 and TRBJ2-1; TRBD1 or TRBD2 may be the D gene (6 bases each). Germline CDR1 reads MNHEY; CDR2 reads SMNVEV (reference sequence). Trimming cost V 4 bases and J 6 bases, with 19 bases left between them. The length of the CDR3 is 16 residues. The CDR3, as DNA: TGTGCCAGCAGTTCCCGGGACTTCCCCAGGGGCAATGAGCAGTTCTTC. It is translated as CASSSRDFPRGNEQFF.

CDR3 protein: CASRLNTEAFF. DNA for the CDR3: TGTGCCAGCAGATTGAACACTGAAGCTTTCTTT. The chain is built from TRBV11-3 and TRBJ1-1, with D hard to call. V lost 6 bases, J lost 0 bases, and 2 bases lay in between. The CDR3 runs to 11 residues. CDR1 is SGHNT, CDR2 YENEEA, per germline.

The genes are TRBV6-5 and TRBJ2-7; unclear D gene. Germline V CDR1 and CDR2: MNHEY, SVGAGI. The CDR3 has 14 amino acids. The V and J ends lost 6 bases and 6 bases respectively, with 18 bases between them. The CDR3 DNA sequence: TGTGCCAGCAGCCCCGGGCCTTCCCACTTCGAGCAGTACTTC. As protein: CASSPGPSHFEQYF.

This chain's CDR3 is CASSYVVSTEAFF. DNA of the CDR3: TGTGCCAGCAGTTACGTGGTGAGCACTGAAGCTTTCTTT. The rearrangement joins TRBV6-5 to TRBJ1-1; D ambiguous. Trimming pared 2 bases from V and 4 bases from J, leaving 8 bases between. This CDR3 spans 13 amino acids. The germline CDR1 and CDR2 sequences are MNHEY and SVGAGI.

The V gene is TRBV13, the J gene TRBJ1-3; 7 nucleotides align to TRBD1. Germline CDR1 is PRHDT and CDR2 is FYEKMQ (reference sequence). V shed 0 bases and J 9 bases; nucleotides not matched to a gene: 5. CDR3 length: 14 residues. The CDR3 loop is CASSLGGQAFTIYF. The CDR3 nucleotides read TGTGCCAGCAGCTTAGGTGGACAGGCGTTCACCATATATTTT. Full variable domain (rest looked up from reference TRBV13 and TRBJ1-3): AAGVIQSPRHLIKEKRETATLKCYPIPRHDTVYWYQQGPGQDPQFLISFYEKMQSDKGSIPDRFSAQQFSDYHSELNMSSLELGDSALYFCASSLGGQAFTIYFGEGSWLTVV.

The chain recombines TRBV28 with TRBJ2-5; 9 positions match TRBD2. The trim removed 3 bases at V and 0 bases at J, leaving 8 bases unmatched. Looked up from germline, CDR1 is MDHEN and CDR2 is SYDVKM. The CDR3 consists of 17 residues. DNA of the CDR3: TGTGCCAGCAGTTTGCGGCTAGCGGGGATATACCAAGAGACCCAGTACTTC. This sequence encodes CASSLRLAGIYQETQYF.

The rearrangement joins TRBV5-6 to TRBJ2-7; the D gene could be TRBD1 or TRBD2 (5 bases each). This CDR3 contains 14 residues. Per the germline V gene, CDR1 is SGHDT and CDR2 is YYEEEE. V was shortened by 5 bases and J by 2 bases, with 14 bases between the two germline ends. The CDR3 nucleotides read TGTGCCAGCAGTCTTCGGGGCGCAGCCTACGAGCAGTACTTC. It specifies CASSLRGAAYEQYF.

The chain uses TRBV28 and TRBJ2-1; D not certain. CDR3 length equals 18 residues. Trimming took 5 bases from V and 3 from J, leaving 23 bases between them. Per germline, CDR1 MDHEN and CDR2 SYDVKM. The CDR3: CASSLSISKGELYNEQFF. The CDR3 region has the DNA TGTGCCAGCAGTCTATCCATTTCTAAGGGCGAGCTCTACAATGAGCAGTTCTTC.

The chain employs TRBV4-1 and TRBJ2-1, with a weak D call TRBD1 (5 bases). The CDR3 length is 15 residues. The germline V gene encodes CDR1 MGHRA and CDR2 YSYEKL. V was shortened by 0 bases and J by 4 bases, with 10 bases between the two germline ends. The CDR3 region is CASSQESGLYNEQFF. In DNA, the CDR3 is TGCGCCAGCAGCCAAGAGTCAGGGTTGTACAATGAGCAGTTCTTC.

The chain has TRBV9 and TRBJ2-5; 7 bases fit TRBD1. CDR3 length: 15 residues. Germline lookup yields CDR1 SGDLS and CDR2 YYNGEE. V was pared by 0 bases and J by 2 bases, with 4 bases of the junction left unmatched. The CDR3 nucleotides are TGTGCCAGCAGCGTAGATGGGACAGAACAAGAGACCCAGTACTTC. Its protein is CASSVDGTEQETQYF.

The chain carries TRBV19 and TRBJ2-2; 9 bases are a match to TRBD1. The CDR3 contains 13 residues. With V trimmed by 9 bases and J by 4 bases, 3 bases remained unmatched. Germline CDR1 is LNHDA and CDR2 is SQIVND (reference sequence). CDR3 residues: CASLDRGTGELFF. In nucleotides, the CDR3 is TGTGCCAGCCTGGACAGGGGCACCGGGGAGCTGTTTTTT.

The V call is TRBV27, the J call TRBJ2-1, with TRBD1 identical over 9 bases. J was trimmed by 8 bases and V by 10 bases; bases with no gene match: 15. This CDR3 is built from 15 residues. CDR1 and CDR2 from the germline V gene are MNHEY and SMNVEV (reference sequence). CDR3 in amino acids: CATHLVGTGSDEQFF. The CDR3 nucleotides read TGTGCCACCCACCTCGTCGGGACAGGGTCGGATGAGCAGTTCTTC.

This chain links TRBV27 with TRBJ2-1; 7 bases are a match to TRBD2. This CDR3 contains 16 residues. Trimming removed 3 bases from V and 4 bases from J; junction bases left unmatched: 9. The V gene's germline CDR1 is MNHEY and CDR2 SMNVEV (reference sequence). The DNA for the CDR3 is TGTGCCAGCAGTTTCGGTGCGGGAGAGGTTTACAATGAGCAGTTCTTC. This codes for CASSFGAGEVYNEQFF.

The CDR3 reads CAWSAPDGYTF. CDR3 coding DNA: TGTGCCTGGAGTGCACCGGATGGCTACACCTTC. The rearrangement links TRBV30 to TRBJ1-2; D is undetermined. Germline CDR1 GTSNPN, CDR2 SVGIG (reference sequence). V was shortened by 1 base and J by 6 bases, with 6 bases between the two germline ends. The CDR3 runs 11 residues. Together with reference TRBV30 and TRBJ1-2, the CDR3 gives the full variable domain: SQTIHQWPATLVQPVGSPLSLECTVEGTSNPNLYWYRQAAGRGLQLLFYSVGIGQISSEVPQNLSASRPQDRQFILSSKKLLLSDSGFYLCAWSAPDGYTFGSGTRLTVV.

The rearrangement uses TRBV6-1 and TRBJ2-1, with a possible D match to TRBD2 (6 bases). CDR1 is MNHNS, CDR2 SASEGT, per germline. The CDR3 runs 13 residues. With 5 bases removed from V and 10 bases from J, the gap between germline ends came to 15 bases. The CDR3 spells CASSPSDGWEQFF. DNA for the CDR3: TGTGCCAGCAGTCCTAGCGACGGTTGGGAGCAGTTCTTC.

The rearrangement joins TRBV5-4 to TRBJ1-1; D is unclear. Trimming took off 0 bases at V and 0 bases at J, with 12 bases between the two ends. Per the germline V gene, CDR1 is SGHNT and CDR2 is YYREEE (reference sequence). This CDR3 contains 16 residues. Written as DNA, the CDR3 is TGTGCCAGCAGCTTGGGGCTCGACCCGATGAACACTGAAGCTTTCTTT. It encodes CASSLGLDPMNTEAFF.

The V and J genes are TRBV18 and TRBJ1-1; D ambiguous. Trimming pared 5 bases from V and 8 bases from J, leaving 9 bases between. CDR3 length equals 11 residues. Germline-derived CDR1 and CDR2 are KGHSH and LQKENI. CDR3 nucleotide sequence: TGTGCCAGCTCAGGGAACTCCGAAGCTTTCTTT. Amino acid sequence: CASSGNSEAFF.

The chain has TRBV4-1 and TRBJ2-7; tentatively, D is TRBD1 or TRBD2 (5 bases each). CDR1 and CDR2 from the germline V gene are MGHRA and YSYEKL. V was pared by 0 bases and J by 6 bases, with 9 bases between. CDR3 length: 13 residues. CDR3 region: CASSQELGAEQYF. Written as DNA, the CDR3 is TGCGCCAGCAGCCAAGAACTCGGGGCCGAGCAGTACTTC.

The V gene is TRBV6-6, the J gene TRBJ2-4; D gene uncertain. V was cut by 8 bases and J by 2 bases, with 7 bases left in between. CDR1 is MNHNY, CDR2 SVGAGI, per germline (reference sequence). CDR3 size: 12 residues. The chain's CDR3 is CASYSTKNIQYF. The CDR3 coding sequence is TGTGCCAGCTATAGTACCAAAAACATTCAGTACTTC.

A remark on this clone: This same CDR3 is encoded by further DNA sequences in the sample. This sequence joins TRBV27 and TRBJ1-5; weak D call: TRBD1 (5 bases). The V and J ends lost 3 bases and 5 bases respectively, with 8 bases between them. This CDR3 region has 13 residues. CDR1 MNHEY and CDR2 SMNVEV come from the germline V gene (reference sequence). CDR3 sequence: CASSFGRDQPQHF. CDR3 nucleotide sequence: TGTGCCAGCAGTTTCGGCAGGGATCAGCCCCAGCATTTT.

This clone was recorded at least ten times. The J gene is TRBJ1-5, the V gene TRBV7-2, with 10 bases matching TRBD1. Trimming cost V 5 bases and J 6 bases; bases outside gene matches: 7. This CDR3 has 15 amino acids. The germline gives CDR1 SGHTA, CDR2 FQGNSA. The CDR3 DNA reads TGTGCCAGCAGCCACGGGACAGGGGTAACTCAGCCCCAGCATTTT. It yields the protein CASSHGTGVTQPQHF. Drawing the rest from reference TRBV7-2 and TRBJ1-5, the complete variable domain is GAGVSQSPSNKVTEKGKDVELRCDPISGHTALYWYRQSLGQGLEFLIYFQGNSAPDKSGLPSDRFSAERTGGSVSTLTIQRTQQEDSAVYLCASSHGTGVTQPQHFGDGTRLSIL.

The rearrangement joins TRBV5-1 to TRBJ2-1; D ambiguous. The V end was cut by 0 bases, the J end by 8 bases, with 18 bases between. CDR1 SGHRS and CDR2 YFSETQ come from the germline V gene. The CDR3 contains 16 residues. CDR3 amino acids: CASSLVGSSWVDEQFF. Written as DNA, the CDR3 is TGCGCCAGCAGCTTGGTCGGGTCTAGTTGGGTGGATGAGCAGTTCTTC.

CDR3 sequence: CASSFAGPKNIQYF. CDR3 coding DNA: TGTGCCAGCAGTTTCGCCGGCCCCAAAAACATTCAGTACTTC. The chain has TRBV27 and TRBJ2-4, with D uncertain. The CDR3 has 14 amino acids. The V gene lost 3 bases and the J gene lost 2 bases, with 8 bases spanning the gap. Germline V gene lookup returns CDR1 MNHEY and CDR2 SMNVEV (reference sequence).

The rearrangement joins TRBV28 to TRBJ2-5, with D hard to call. The CDR3 spans 13 residues. Trimming pared 7 bases from V and 2 bases from J, leaving 11 bases between. Per germline, CDR1 MDHEN and CDR2 SYDVKM. This chain's CDR3 is CASTPRVQETQYF. CDR3 DNA sequence: TGTGCCAGCACCCCCCGGGTACAAGAGACCCAGTACTTC.